These 26 T cell receptor beta chains were all obtained from the same sample, sequenced in a study of shared clonotypes between healthy human individuals. TCRdb keeps only in-frame clones here, not all; method: immunoSEQ multiplex PCR. The sample lists under 2,500,000 clones, approximately 94% seen once, with 0.1% to 0.15% in the top ten. The sequenced material came from naive CD4+ T cells sorted from blood. Subset given: CD45RA+ positively selected. All receptors derive from a man between 18 and 29 years old in good health.

V is TRBV7-9 and J is TRBJ2-2; D is unresolved. With 5 bases removed from V and 7 bases from J, the gap between germline ends came to 14 bases. Germline V CDR1 and CDR2: SEHNR, FQNEAQ (reference sequence). The CDR3 is 14 amino acids. CDR3 protein: CASSPRWASGELFF. In DNA, the CDR3 is TGTGCCAGCAGCCCCCGTTGGGCTAGCGGGGAGCTGTTTTTT.

This sequence joins TRBV9 and TRBJ2-7, with 11 bases lining up with TRBD1. V shed 4 bases, J shed 5 bases, and the junction held 11 bases outside the gene matches. Per the germline V gene, CDR1 is SGDLS and CDR2 is YYNGEE. The CDR3 runs 16 residues. The CDR3 nucleotides read TGTGCCAGCAGCCCCCCCGGACAGGGGGCATTCCACGAGCAGTACTTC. This translates into CASSPPGQGAFHEQYF.

The gene calls are TRBV5-1 and TRBJ2-1; TRBD2 matches at 7 bases. V was clipped by 3 bases and J by 2 bases; unmatched bases: 5. CDR3 size: 15 residues. The germline gives CDR1 SGHRS, CDR2 YFSETQ. CDR3 coding DNA: TGCGCCAGCAGCTCCGGGAGGTTTACCTACAATGAGCAGTTCTTC. It yields the protein CASSSGRFTYNEQFF.

The rearrangement joins TRBV18 to TRBJ1-4, with 8 bases aligning to TRBD1. The V gene end was trimmed by 3 bases and the J gene end by 6 bases; junction bases not matched to a gene: 6. CDR1 KGHSH and CDR2 LQKENI come from the germline V gene. The CDR3 runs 15 residues. In DNA form, the CDR3 reads TGTGCCAGCTCACCGGGGTCAGGGGGCGATGAAAAACTGTTTTTT. Amino acid sequence: CASSPGSGGDEKLFF. The full variable domain, completed using reference TRBV18 and TRBJ1-4, is NAGVMQNPRHLVRRRGQEARLRCSPMKGHSHVYWYRQLPEEGLKFMVYLQKENIIDESGMPKERFSAEFPKEGPSILRIQQVVRGDSAAYFCASSPGSGGDEKLFFGSGTQLSVL.

This chain connects TRBV7-6 to TRBJ1-1, with a tentative D call TRBD1 (6 bases). V gave up 5 bases and J gave up 1 base, with 23 bases separating them. From germline, CDR1 is SGHVS and CDR2 FNYEAQ. The CDR3 is 18 residues long. CDR3 sequence: CASSPKVTKDRTNTEAFF. The CDR3, as DNA: TGTGCCAGCAGCCCTAAAGTCACGAAAGACAGGACGAACACTGAAGCTTTCTTT.

The rearrangement links TRBV10-3 to TRBJ2-6; the match to TRBD1 covers 10 bases. The CDR3 contains 19 residues. Trimming removed 2 bases from V and 4 bases from J; junction bases left unmatched: 11. Germline-derived CDR1 and CDR2 are ENHRY and SYGVKD. Here the CDR3 reads CAISEVVFGTGVGANVLTF. In DNA, the CDR3 is TGTGCCATCAGTGAGGTAGTATTCGGGACAGGGGTCGGGGCCAACGTCCTGACTTTC.

CDR3: CASSDTFGNQPQHF. CDR3 sequence (DNA): TGTGCCAGCAGCGACACCTTCGGCAATCAGCCCCAGCATTTT. J is TRBJ1-5 and V is TRBV6-5; D is undetermined. The CDR3 runs to 14 residues. V lost 6 bases and J 2 bases, leaving 11 bases between the germline ends. Germline V gene data show CDR1 as MNHEY and CDR2 as SVGAGI.

CDR3 sequence (DNA): TGTGCCAGCAGCGGGCGGGAGGGCCGCGAGCAGTACTTC. Translating it yields CASSGREGREQYF. V is TRBV7-2 and J is TRBJ2-7; 9 bases are a match to TRBD2. V was clipped by 5 bases and J by 6 bases; unmatched bases: 5. Per the germline V gene, CDR1 is SGHTA and CDR2 is FQGNSA. This CDR3 spans 13 amino acids.

This chain links TRBV28 with TRBJ2-2; perhaps D is TRBD1 or TRBD2 (5 bases each). Germline CDR1 MDHEN, CDR2 SYDVKM. The CDR3 extends over 13 amino acids. The V and J ends lost 9 bases and 4 bases respectively, with 12 bases between them. The CDR3 DNA reads as TGTGCCAGTATCCAGGGAGTCACCGGGGAGCTGTTTTTT. Its translation: CASIQGVTGELFF.

This sequence joins TRBV28 and TRBJ2-7; 7 bases align to TRBD1. The J segment lost 1 base and the V segment lost 3 bases, leaving 6 bases of the junction unmatched. The CDR3 totals 15 residues. Germline CDR1 reads MDHEN; CDR2 reads SYDVKM. The CDR3 region has the DNA TGTGCCAGCAGTTTGGGAACAGGGGTTTCCTACGAGCAGTACTTC. It codes for CASSLGTGVSYEQYF.

This clone was picked up one time. The rearrangement joins TRBV10-2 to TRBJ2-5; the match to TRBD2 covers 11 bases. The J segment lost 2 bases and the V segment lost 4 bases, leaving 0 bases of the junction unmatched. The germline V gene encodes CDR1 WSHSY and CDR2 SAAADI. The CDR3 covers 14 residues. The CDR3 sequence: CASSGTSGQETQYF. Written as DNA, the CDR3 is TGCGCCAGCAGTGGGACTAGCGGGCAAGAGACCCAGTACTTC.

J is TRBJ2-7 and V is TRBV4-1; 11 nucleotides agree with TRBD2. V lost 3 bases, J lost 1 base, and 2 bases stayed unmatched. The CDR3 is 15 amino acids. Per the germline V gene, CDR1 is MGHRA and CDR2 is YSYEKL. This CDR3 is CASSHGLAGSYEQYF. CDR3 DNA: TGCGCCAGCAGCCACGGACTAGCGGGTTCCTACGAGCAGTACTTC.

As regards this clone: In the same sample, other DNA sequences code for this CDR3. V gene TRBV5-1 combines with J gene TRBJ2-5, with D unresolved. V shed 5 bases and J shed 0 bases, with 8 bases lying between them. Germline CDR1 is SGHRS and CDR2 is YFSETQ. This CDR3 spans 13 amino acids. The CDR3: CASSPDNQETQYF. The CDR3 DNA sequence: TGCGCCAGCAGTCCCGACAACCAAGAGACCCAGTACTTC.

The CDR3 DNA reads TGTGCCACCAGCAGCTCTGCGGGGTCCTACGAGCAGTACTTC. This gives the protein CATSSSAGSYEQYF. The J gene is TRBJ2-7, the V gene TRBV15; TRBD2 is a possible D gene (6 bases). The V gene's germline CDR1 is LNHNV and CDR2 YYDKDF (reference sequence). V lost 3 bases and J lost 1, with 10 bases in between. The CDR3 runs 14 residues.

The chain carries TRBV7-2 and TRBJ2-7; weak D call: TRBD2 (6 bases). CDR1 and CDR2 (germline): SGHTA, FQGNSA. The CDR3 covers 14 residues. V was pared by 1 base and J by 3 bases, with 10 bases between. The CDR3 region has the DNA TGTGCCAGCAGCTTAGTGGAGGGCAACTACGAGCAGTACTTC. The encoded protein is CASSLVEGNYEQYF.

Remarks on this clone: The sample carries other DNA sequences with the same CDR3. The J gene is TRBJ1-6, the V gene TRBV5-5; 7 bases align to TRBD1. The CDR3 is 15 amino acids. CDR1 is SGHKS, CDR2 YYEKEE, per germline (reference sequence). V lost 0 bases to trimming and J lost 7 bases; unmatched junction nucleotides: 4. The CDR3: CASSLVGTENSPLHF. The CDR3 coding sequence is TGTGCCAGCAGCTTGGTGGGGACAGAAAATTCACCCCTCCACTTT.

The chain uses TRBV18 and TRBJ2-7, with unresolved D. V shed 3 bases and J shed 0 bases, with 12 bases lying between them. Germline V CDR1 and CDR2: KGHSH, LQKENI. This CDR3 is built from 15 residues. This CDR3 reads CASSPGQSPSYEQYF. The CDR3 coding sequence is TGTGCCAGCTCACCCGGGCAGAGTCCCTCCTACGAGCAGTACTTC. The full variable domain, in which reference TRBV18 and TRBJ2-7 provide the parts outside the CDR3, is NAGVMQNPRHLVRRRGQEARLRCSPMKGHSHVYWYRQLPEEGLKFMVYLQKENIIDESGMPKERFSAEFPKEGPSILRIQQVVRGDSAAYFCASSPGQSPSYEQYFGPGTRLTVT.

This chain connects TRBV10-3 to TRBJ1-1; no clear D. The length of the CDR3 is 12 residues. Trimming pared 0 bases from V and 4 bases from J, leaving 3 bases between. Germline CDR1 is ENHRY and CDR2 is SYGVKD. The CDR3 nucleotides are TGTGCCATCAGTGAGTCCAGCACTGAAGCTTTCTTT. It translates to CAISESSTEAFF.

CDR3 nucleotides: TGTGCCAGCAGCTTAGGACAGTCGGACGAGCAGTACTTC. It specifies CASSLGQSDEQYF. The chain employs TRBV7-2 and TRBJ2-7; D possibly corresponds to TRBD1 (5 bases). V was cut by 1 base and J by 5 bases, with 9 bases left in between. The germline V gene encodes CDR1 SGHTA and CDR2 FQGNSA. The CDR3 has 13 amino acids.

This chain connects TRBV7-9 to TRBJ2-7, with 8 bases matching TRBD2. Germline CDR1 reads SEHNR; CDR2 reads FQNEAQ (reference sequence). CDR3 length: 15 residues. Unmatched junction bases numbered 11, after V lost 5 bases and J lost 5 bases. The CDR3 nucleotides read TGTGCCAGCAGCCAGGGGTTAGCGGGGACCCACGAGCAGTACTTC. Translated, it gives CASSQGLAGTHEQYF.

V and J are TRBV11-3 and TRBJ2-1; 8 positions agree with TRBD1. V lost 5 bases to trimming and J lost 9 bases; unmatched junction nucleotides: 6. CDR1 and CDR2 from the germline V gene are SGHNT and YENEEA. The CDR3 sequence is 13 residues long. DNA for the CDR3: TGTGCCAGCAGCAAGGAGACAGGGGTTGAGCAGTTCTTC. Protein: CASSKETGVEQFF.

This chain connects TRBV5-1 to TRBJ2-7, with 11 bases aligning to TRBD2. Per germline, CDR1 SGHRS and CDR2 YFSETQ. V trimming: 1 base; J trimming: 5 bases; junction bases outside the gene matches: 5. The CDR3 consists of 15 residues. This CDR3 is CASSLRSSGGHEQYF. DNA of the CDR3: TGCGCCAGCAGCTTGCGTTCTAGCGGGGGGCACGAGCAGTACTTC.

The rearrangement links TRBV5-1 to TRBJ2-5, with D possibly matching TRBD1 (7 bases). The V end lost 5 bases, the J end lost 1 base, and 21 bases lay between the germline ends. This CDR3 spans 17 amino acids. The germline CDR1 and CDR2 sequences are SGHRS and YFSETQ. In DNA, the CDR3 is TGCGCCAGCAGGAGAGGGGGGACAGCCGCCCCCCAAGAGACCCAGTACTTC. It translates to CASRRGGTAAPQETQYF.

The chain has TRBV27 and TRBJ2-5; 8 bases line up with TRBD2. Germline CDR1 is MNHEY and CDR2 is SMNVEV (reference sequence). CDR3 length: 11 amino acids. Germline trimming cut 6 bases from V and 14 bases from J; bases unmatched to any gene: 8. CDR3 residues: CASRDSGVTYF. CDR3 nucleotide sequence: TGTGCCAGCAGGGATAGCGGGGTTACATACTTC.

About this clone: Its ends do not fully match the called genes, so a read error is possible. The CDR3 coding sequence is TGTGCCAGCAGCGACCGGCGAGGGGACTCCAACAATGAGCAGTTCTTC. Protein sequence: CASSDRRGDSNNEQFF. The chain carries TRBV7-9 and TRBJ2-1, with D possibly matching TRBD2 (6 bases). CDR3 length equals 16 residues. Germline-derived CDR1 and CDR2 are SEHNR and FQNEAQ (reference sequence). Full variable domain (remainder filled in from reference TRBV7-9 and TRBJ2-1): DTGVSQNPRHKITKRGQNVTFRCDPISEHNRLYWYRQTLGQGPEFLTYFQNEAQLEKSRLLSDRFSAERPKGSFSTLEIQRTEQGDSAMYLCASSDRRGDSNNEQFFGPGTRLTVL.

A note on this clone: Other DNA sequences in the same sample also yield this CDR3. The chain combines TRBV18 with TRBJ1-5; tentative D call: TRBD1 (6 bases). Germline V gives CDR1 KGHSH, CDR2 LQKENI. The V end was cut by 6 bases, the J end by 1 base, with 10 bases between. The CDR3 length is 14 residues. The CDR3 nucleotides are TGTGCCAGCTCGCCTCAGGGGAGCAATCAGCCCCAGCATTTT. Translating it yields CASSPQGSNQPQHF.